Each of the 5 T cell receptor beta chains below was sequenced from the same sample in a study of beta chain features in type 1 diabetes. Expressed TCRB transcripts were sequenced because the isolated RNA had all been reverse transcribed beforehand. Data came from immunoSEQ multiplex PCR; TCRdb stores just in-frame clones and leaves some out. The table includes 400,000 to 500,000 clones, 11% to 15% detected once. Sequenced sample: naive CD4+ T cells from blood. The origin of the receptors is a young man in good health.

This clone was observed a few times. The chain links TRBV11-2 to TRBJ1-2, with TRBD1 matching over 7 bases. Germline V gene lookup returns CDR1 SGHAT and CDR2 FQNNGV. With V trimmed by 3 bases and J by 5 bases, 6 bases remained unmatched. The CDR3 sequence is 14 residues long. The CDR3 nucleotides are TGTGCCAGCAGCTTGAATCCGGGACAGTATGGCTACACCTTC. Translation gives CASSLNPGQYGYTF.

This clone was observed a handful of times. V gene TRBV7-9 combines with J gene TRBJ1-6, with D unresolved. The CDR3 covers 13 residues. The germline CDR1 and CDR2 sequences are SEHNR and FQNEAQ (reference sequence). With 1 base removed from V and 9 bases from J, the gap between germline ends came to 7 bases. CDR3 protein: CASSLELASPLHF. The DNA of the CDR3 is TGTGCCAGCAGCTTAGAGTTGGCTTCACCCCTCCACTTT.

In this sample, this clone turned up a few times. This chain connects TRBV27 to TRBJ2-3; a weak D match, TRBD1 (5 bases). This CDR3 spans 19 amino acids. Germline values: CDR1 MNHEY, CDR2 SMNVEV (reference sequence). V lost 4 bases, J lost 0 bases, and 23 bases lay in between. CDR3 region: CASSSVMDTRPFSTDTQYF. The CDR3 DNA is TGTGCCAGCAGTTCTGTAATGGACACCAGACCCTTTAGCACAGATACGCAGTATTTT.

The V gene is TRBV7-2, the J gene TRBJ1-4; D is unresolved. The V and J ends lost 0 bases and 1 base respectively, with 3 bases between them. This CDR3 is built from 14 residues. CDR1 is SGHTA and CDR2 is FQGNSA in the germline V gene. The CDR3 reads CASSLAGTNEKLFF. The CDR3 bases are TGTGCCAGCAGCTTAGCGGGAACTAATGAAAAACTGTTTTTT.

This clone was seen only a few times. The chain has TRBV28 and TRBJ2-2; 7 bases agree with TRBD1. Germline trimming cut 4 bases from V and 6 bases from J; bases unmatched to any gene: 8. CDR3 size: 15 residues. The germline CDR1 and CDR2 sequences are MDHEN and SYDVKM. CDR3 protein: CASSSDRVHSGELFF. Here the CDR3 DNA reads TGTGCCAGCAGTTCCGACAGGGTGCATTCCGGGGAGCTGTTTTTT.